This T cell receptor (beta chain) was sequenced during a study of cytomegalovirus exposure and HLA in healthy donors. In the study overall: One earlier analysis, a look at 180 million or so T cells, found about 100 million unique TCR beta sequences. General study points: A later analysis linked a missense DCLRE1C variant to TCR beta V- and J-gene trimming. A list of more than 150 TCR beta chains associated with cytomegalovirus was given.

This clone was counted a few times. Its antigen is unknown. Compared with germline, one end of the junction differs, possibly owing to a read error. Vbeta (60) and Jbeta (13) primers were used in the PCR. The repertoire was sequenced with immunoSEQ multiplex PCR; TCRdb's copy has only in-frame clones and lacks some. The sample carries fewer than 200,000 clones, approximately 80% recorded once. The V gene's germline CDR1 is SEHNR and CDR2 FQNEAQ (reference sequence). This CDR3 is built from 17 residues. This sequence joins TRBV7-9 and TRBJ2-2; maybe TRBD2 (6 bases). What was sequenced was PBMCs. This clonotype was sampled from a female donor in good health and CMV-seronegative. CDR3 region: CSSSLVFPGTNTGELFF. CDR3 nucleotides: TGTTCCAGCAGCTTAGTTTTCCCGGGGACTAACACCGGGGAGCTGTTTTTT.